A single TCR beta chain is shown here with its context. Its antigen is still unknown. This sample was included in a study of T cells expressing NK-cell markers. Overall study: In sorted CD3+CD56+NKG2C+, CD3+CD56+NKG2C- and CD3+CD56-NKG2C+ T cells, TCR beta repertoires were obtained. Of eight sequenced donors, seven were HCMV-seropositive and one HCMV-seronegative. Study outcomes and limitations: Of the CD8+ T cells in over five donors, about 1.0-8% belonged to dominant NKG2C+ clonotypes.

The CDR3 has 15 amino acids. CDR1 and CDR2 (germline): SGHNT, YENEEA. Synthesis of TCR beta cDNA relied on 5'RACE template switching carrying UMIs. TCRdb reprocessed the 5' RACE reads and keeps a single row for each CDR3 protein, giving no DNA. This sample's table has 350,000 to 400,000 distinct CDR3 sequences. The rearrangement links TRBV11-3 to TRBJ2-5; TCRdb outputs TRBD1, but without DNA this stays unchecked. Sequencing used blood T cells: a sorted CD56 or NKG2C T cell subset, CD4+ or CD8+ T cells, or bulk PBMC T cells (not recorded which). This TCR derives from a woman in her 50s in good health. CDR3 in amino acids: CASSLDLPARGTQYF.